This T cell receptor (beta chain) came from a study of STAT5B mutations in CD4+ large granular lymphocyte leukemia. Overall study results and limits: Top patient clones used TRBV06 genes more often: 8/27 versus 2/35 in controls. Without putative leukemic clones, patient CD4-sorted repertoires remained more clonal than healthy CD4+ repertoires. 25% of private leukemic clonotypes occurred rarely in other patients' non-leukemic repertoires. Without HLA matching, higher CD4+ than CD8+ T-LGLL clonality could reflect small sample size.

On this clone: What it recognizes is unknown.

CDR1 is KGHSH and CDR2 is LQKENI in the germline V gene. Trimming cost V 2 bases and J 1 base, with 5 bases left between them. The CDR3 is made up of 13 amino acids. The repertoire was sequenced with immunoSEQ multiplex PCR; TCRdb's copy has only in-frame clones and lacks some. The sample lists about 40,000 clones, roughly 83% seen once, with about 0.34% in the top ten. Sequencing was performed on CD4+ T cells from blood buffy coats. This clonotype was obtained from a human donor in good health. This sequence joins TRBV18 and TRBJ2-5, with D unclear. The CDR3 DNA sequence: TGTGCCAGCTCACCAAATCGCCAAGAGACCCAGTACTTC. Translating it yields CASSPNRQETQYF.